Each of the 28 T cell receptor beta chains below was sequenced from the same sample in a study of blood T cell repertoires in COVID-19. Assay used: immunoSEQ multiplex PCR; TCRdb lists only in-frame clones, some missing. The table has some 100,000 clones, almost 90% seen once. Sequencing was done on a sample of peripheral blood. These receptors were taken from a human donor in a cohort sampled during active COVID-19.

This sequence joins TRBV2 and TRBJ2-7; the D is unclear. V was shortened by 5 bases and J by 1 base, with 9 bases between the two germline ends. Germline V lookup: CDR1 SNHLY, CDR2 FYNNEI. The CDR3 loop spans 13 amino acids. DNA of the CDR3: TGTGCCAGCAGTCCCAGGCCTTCCTACGAGCAGTACTTC. Translating it yields CASSPRPSYEQYF.

The chain carries TRBV4-2 and TRBJ2-2; D possibly corresponds to TRBD1 (5 bases). CDR3 length: 14 amino acids. The V gene lost 5 bases and the J gene lost 3 bases, with 10 bases spanning the gap. Germline V gives CDR1 LGHNA, CDR2 YNFKEQ. CDR3 protein: CASSGHRDTGELFF. The CDR3 region has the DNA TGTGCCAGCAGCGGACACCGGGACACCGGGGAGCTGTTTTTT.

The chain uses TRBV28 and TRBJ1-6; 8 nucleotides align to TRBD1. The germline V gene has CDR1 MDHEN and CDR2 SYDVKM. Trimming at V came to 1 base and at J to 4 bases, leaving 3 bases not matched to a gene. The CDR3 totals 16 residues. DNA for the CDR3: TGTGCCAGCAGTTTATCCGGACAGGGATATAATTCACCCCTCCACTTT. This gives the protein CASSLSGQGYNSPLHF.

This clone came up once. This chain uses TRBV29-1 with TRBJ2-4; D unclear. This CDR3 has 12 residues. Per the germline V gene, CDR1 is SQVTM and CDR2 is ANQGSEA. V lost 7 bases, J lost 9 bases, and 16 bases lay in between. CDR3 nucleotide sequence: TGCAGCGCCAACCTAGAATCCGGCATTCAGTACTTC. The encoded protein is CSANLESGIQYF.

This chain joins TRBV5-1 and TRBJ2-7; D perhaps matches TRBD1 (5 bases). Germline CDR1 SGHRS, CDR2 YFSETQ. V was trimmed by 0 bases and J by 2 bases, leaving 12 bases between them. The CDR3 length is 15 residues. The CDR3 sequence: CASSLAQGQTYEQYF. The CDR3 DNA follows: TGCGCCAGCAGCTTGGCGCAGGGCCAAACCTACGAGCAGTACTTC.

The chain couples TRBV27 to TRBJ2-1, with 13 bases matching TRBD2. The V gene's germline CDR1 is MNHEY and CDR2 SMNVEV (reference sequence). The CDR3 length is 18 residues. The V and J ends lost 6 bases and 8 bases, in that order; junction bases with no gene match: 16. The CDR3 reads CASSHRGGLAGVLDEQFF. CDR3 DNA: TGTGCCAGCAGCCATCGAGGAGGACTAGCGGGAGTTCTGGATGAGCAGTTCTTC.

The chain recombines TRBV18 with TRBJ2-6, with a tentative D call TRBD1 (6 bases). Germline V CDR1 and CDR2: KGHSH, LQKENI. V dropped 1 base and J dropped 1 base, with 17 bases sitting between them. This CDR3 is 19 amino acids long. CDR3: CASSPRRRTVGSGANVLTF. CDR3 nucleotide sequence: TGTGCCAGCTCACCACGGAGAAGGACAGTCGGATCTGGGGCCAACGTCCTGACTTTC. Full variable domain (missing parts from reference TRBV18 and TRBJ2-6): NAGVMQNPRHLVRRRGQEARLRCSPMKGHSHVYWYRQLPEEGLKFMVYLQKENIIDESGMPKERFSAEFPKEGPSILRIQQVVRGDSAAYFCASSPRRRTVGSGANVLTFGAGSRLTVL.

This clone was picked up one time. The V call is TRBV30, the J call TRBJ2-3, with D maybe TRBD2 (6 bases). V lost 1 base to trimming and J lost 2 bases, with 10 bases between them. CDR1 GTSNPN and CDR2 SVGIG come from the germline V gene (reference sequence). The CDR3 extends over 14 amino acids. The DNA for the CDR3 is TGTGCCTGGAGTGGGGGACTGATCACAGATACGCAGTATTTT. Its translation: CAWSGGLITDTQYF.

The chain carries TRBV28 and TRBJ1-6; D possibly corresponds to TRBD1 (6 bases). Per germline, CDR1 MDHEN and CDR2 SYDVKM. CDR3 length: 17 amino acids. The V end lost 0 bases, the J end lost 7 bases, and 16 bases lay between the germline ends. The CDR3 sequence is CASSLWKGGETNSPLHF. CDR3 DNA sequence: TGTGCCAGCAGTTTATGGAAAGGGGGGGAAACCAATTCACCCCTCCACTTT. The variable domain in full, completed from reference TRBV28 and TRBJ1-6, reads DVKVTQSSRYLVKRTGEKVFLECVQDMDHENMFWYRQDPGLGLRLIYFSYDVKMKEKGDIPEGYSVSREKKERFSLILESASTNQTSMYLCASSLWKGGETNSPLHFGNGTRLTVT.

This chain connects TRBV27 to TRBJ1-2; 8 nucleotides agree with TRBD1. V dropped 3 bases and J dropped 6; count of bases not matched to a gene: 9. CDR1 is MNHEY and CDR2 is SMNVEV in the germline V gene (reference sequence). The CDR3 loop spans 15 amino acids. CDR3 amino acids: CASSFLGTGSDGYTF. CDR3 DNA: TGTGCCAGCAGTTTTCTCGGGACAGGATCCGATGGCTACACCTTC.

The chain has TRBV29-1 and TRBJ2-1; unclear D gene. This CDR3 is built from 12 residues. The V end lost 4 bases, the J end lost 5 bases, and 9 bases lay between the germline ends. Germline values: CDR1 SQVTM, CDR2 ANQGSEA. The CDR3 loop is CSVGSTNNEQFF. DNA of the CDR3: TGCAGCGTTGGGTCTACGAACAATGAGCAGTTCTTC.

This clone was picked up a small number of times. Other nucleotide sequences in the sample specify the same CDR3. This rearrangement joins TRBV6-1 to TRBJ2-2; TRBD1 is a possible D gene (5 bases). This CDR3 has 14 amino acids. Germline V gene data show CDR1 as MNHNS and CDR2 as SASEGT. Trimming left V 2 bases short and J 3 bases short, with 7 bases between. This chain's CDR3 is CASSEPRDTGELFF. The CDR3 DNA is TGTGCCAGCAGTGAACCCAGGGACACCGGGGAGCTGTTTTTT.

The V call is TRBV3-1 (or the pseudogene TRBV3-2), the J call TRBJ2-1; 14 bases align to TRBD2. This CDR3 contains 19 residues. Germline V lookup: CDR1 LGHDT, CDR2 YNNKEL (reference sequence). Germline trimming cut 3 bases from V and 7 bases from J; bases unmatched to any gene: 14. CDR3 DNA: TGTGCCAGCAGCCATCAACCCGGGACTAGCGGGAGCCGATATAATGAGCAGTTCTTC. This translates into CASSHQPGTSGSRYNEQFF.

The DNA of the CDR3 is TGTGCCAGCAGCTCCTCGACAGGGAACAATGAGCAGTTCTTC. Residues: CASSSSTGNNEQFF. The rearrangement links TRBV3-1 (or the pseudogene TRBV3-2) to TRBJ2-1, with 7 bases identical to TRBD1. V shed 5 bases, J shed 5 bases, and the junction held 6 bases outside the gene matches. There are 14 residues in the CDR3. Per the germline V gene, CDR1 is LGHDT and CDR2 is YNNKEL (reference sequence).

The V and J genes are TRBV5-4 and TRBJ2-1; 9 nucleotides line up with TRBD2. Trimming took 3 bases from V and 3 from J; bases not matched to a gene: 4. Per the germline V gene, CDR1 is SGHNT and CDR2 is YYREEE (reference sequence). The CDR3 runs to 15 residues. CDR3 loop: CASSSSGGFYNEQFF. CDR3 sequence (DNA): TGTGCCAGCAGCTCAAGCGGGGGGTTCTACAATGAGCAGTTCTTC.

The genes are TRBV11-2 and TRBJ2-7; 8 nucleotides line up with TRBD1. The ends lost 0 bases at V and 6 bases at J; junction bases unmatched: 1. Per germline, CDR1 SGHAT and CDR2 FQNNGV. This CDR3 has 13 amino acids. The CDR3 spells CASSLEQGAEQYF. DNA for the CDR3: TGTGCCAGCAGCTTAGAGCAGGGGGCCGAGCAGTACTTC.

This rearrangement joins TRBV12-3 or TRBV12-4 to TRBJ1-1, with D uncertain. The CDR3 loop spans 13 amino acids. Trimming left V 5 bases short and J 5 bases short, with 12 bases between. CDR3 residues: CASSRTGDTEAFF. Here the CDR3 DNA reads TGTGCCAGCAGTCGGACCGGGGATACTGAAGCTTTCTTT.

The V and J genes are TRBV7-2 and TRBJ2-7; 10 positions agree with TRBD1. Germline CDR1 is SGHTA and CDR2 is FQGNSA. The CDR3 loop spans 14 amino acids. Germline trimming cut 3 bases from V and 3 bases from J; bases unmatched to any gene: 2. The CDR3 is CASSLDRGNYEQYF. The CDR3 nucleotides read TGTGCCAGCAGCTTGGACAGGGGGAACTACGAGCAGTACTTC.

This chain uses TRBV2 with TRBJ1-1; D gene unclear. The CDR3 length is 15 residues. Germline CDR1 and CDR2: SNHLY and FYNNEI. The V end lost 2 bases, the J end lost 5 bases, and 15 bases lay between the germline ends. The CDR3 spells CASSERAGGVTEAFF. DNA for the CDR3: TGTGCCAGCAGTGAAAGGGCAGGCGGGGTTACTGAAGCTTTCTTT.

V and J are TRBV6-5 and TRBJ2-7; 8 bases match TRBD2. The CDR3 runs 14 residues. J was trimmed by 5 bases and V by 6 bases; bases with no gene match: 9. From germline, CDR1 is MNHEY and CDR2 SVGAGI. CDR3 amino acids: CASSGAGEANEQYF. CDR3 nucleotide sequence: TGTGCCAGCAGCGGAGCGGGGGAGGCAAACGAGCAGTACTTC.

This sequence joins TRBV5-1 and TRBJ2-1, with D unresolved. V was trimmed by 0 bases and J by 7 bases, leaving 8 bases between them. The length of the CDR3 is 13 residues. CDR1 is SGHRS, CDR2 YFSETQ, per germline. The CDR3 here is CASSLARPNEQFF. The CDR3 DNA sequence: TGCGCCAGCAGCTTGGCTAGGCCTAATGAGCAGTTCTTC.

The chain carries TRBV19 and TRBJ1-1, with 8 bases identical to TRBD1. The CDR3 consists of 16 residues. The trim removed 7 bases at V and 10 bases at J, leaving 20 bases unmatched. Germline values: CDR1 LNHDA, CDR2 SQIVND (reference sequence). The CDR3 region is CASTRVESDRGSGAFF. CDR3 in DNA: TGTGCCAGTACTAGGGTAGAGTCAGACAGGGGATCGGGAGCTTTCTTT. The full variable domain, completed using reference TRBV19 and TRBJ1-1, is DGGITQSPKYLFRKEGQNVTLSCEQNLNHDAMYWYRQDPGQGLRLIYYSQIVNDFQKGDIAEGYSVSREKKESFPLTVTSAQKNPTAFYLCASTRVESDRGSGAFFGQGTRLTVV.

The rearrangement joins TRBV7-9 to TRBJ1-2; D call uncertain. V gave up 4 bases and J gave up 7 bases, with 13 bases separating them. The CDR3 consists of 13 residues. Germline V gene lookup returns CDR1 SEHNR and CDR2 FQNEAQ (reference sequence). CDR3 DNA: TGTGCCAGCAGCTCCCACGCAGGAGGTGGCTACACCTTC. It is translated as CASSSHAGGGYTF.

The chain uses TRBV13 and TRBJ1-2; D remains unclear. V was pared by 4 bases and J by 6 bases, with 15 bases between. Germline CDR1 PRHDT, CDR2 FYEKMQ (reference sequence). The CDR3 is made up of 14 amino acids. This CDR3 is CASSYSEGTDGYTF. The CDR3 region has the DNA TGTGCCAGCAGCTACAGTGAGGGTACGGATGGCTACACCTTC.

This chain connects TRBV2 to TRBJ2-2, with no clear D. This CDR3 has 14 residues. V gave up 10 bases and J gave up 8 bases, with 20 bases separating them. CDR1 is SNHLY, CDR2 FYNNEI, per germline. The CDR3 protein is CATLQLPSAGELFF. CDR3 DNA sequence: TGTGCCACCTTACAGCTTCCCTCCGCGGGGGAGCTGTTTTTT.

The chain uses TRBV25-1 and TRBJ2-5; D is unresolved. Trimming removed 4 bases from V and 5 bases from J, with 11 bases in between. The V gene's germline CDR1 is MGHDK and CDR2 SYGVNS. CDR3 length equals 13 residues. CDR3 loop: CASSGLAGETQYF. CDR3 sequence (DNA): TGTGCCAGCAGTGGACTCGCCGGGGAGACCCAGTACTTC.

V gene TRBV4-1 combines with J gene TRBJ1-6; 9 positions agree with TRBD1. This CDR3 spans 16 amino acids. Looked up from germline, CDR1 is MGHRA and CDR2 is YSYEKL. Trimming cost V 0 bases and J 6 bases; bases outside gene matches: 3. CDR3 DNA sequence: TGCGCCAGCAGCCAAGACGTGGACAGGGGTAATTCACCCCTCCACTTT. This gives the protein CASSQDVDRGNSPLHF.

With respect to this clone: Other DNA sequences within the sample encode an identical CDR3. The chain employs TRBV12-3 or TRBV12-4 and TRBJ2-1; 7 nucleotides line up with TRBD2. J lost 8 bases, V lost 6 bases, and 4 bases had no gene match. The CDR3 consists of 12 residues. The CDR3 sequence: CASSLLAYEQFF. The DNA of the CDR3 is TGTGCCAGCAGCTTACTAGCGTATGAGCAGTTCTTC.